One and the same sample provided the 29 T cell receptor beta chains below, sequenced in a study of blood T cell repertoires in COVID-19. TCRdb's copy holds only in-frame clones and misses some; the assay was immunoSEQ multiplex PCR. The sample lists 9,500 to 15,000 clones, roughly nine tenths occurring once. The sample taken for sequencing was peripheral blood. The receptors were sampled from a man in his 70s with active COVID-19.

The rearrangement links TRBV24-1 to TRBJ2-2; a possible D gene is TRBD2 (5 bases). V lost 3 bases and J lost 0, with 13 bases in between. Germline V CDR1 and CDR2: KGHDR, SFDVKD. The CDR3 covers 17 residues. CDR3 sequence: CATSDAHRGANTGELFF. The CDR3 DNA follows: TGTGCCACCAGTGATGCTCACCGGGGAGCGAACACCGGGGAGCTGTTTTTT.

This chain connects TRBV5-1 to TRBJ2-3; 11 bases map to TRBD2. Germline CDR1 and CDR2: SGHRS and YFSETQ. The CDR3 extends over 15 amino acids. With 6 bases clipped from V and 1 base from J, the junction kept 4 bases outside the gene matches. The CDR3 DNA follows: TGCGCCAGCACGACTAGCGGGACCCGCACAGATACGCAGTATTTT. As protein: CASTTSGTRTDTQYF.

The V gene is TRBV12-3 or TRBV12-4, the J gene TRBJ1-5, with D hard to call. The CDR3 contains 13 residues. Trimming left V 1 base short and J 5 bases short, with 6 bases between. The CDR3 sequence: CASSLVVDQPQHF. CDR3 DNA sequence: TGTGCCAGCAGTTTAGTAGTCGATCAGCCCCAGCATTTT.

The chain carries TRBV6-6 and TRBJ2-1, with D perhaps TRBD2 (6 bases). Trimming cost V 5 bases and J 0 bases, with 11 bases left between them. CDR3 size: 15 residues. Germline CDR1 MNHNY, CDR2 SVGAGI (reference sequence). Here the CDR3 reads CASSRDSSSYNEQFF. The CDR3 DNA reads TGTGCCAGCAGTCGGGACTCCAGCTCCTACAATGAGCAGTTCTTC.

This chain links TRBV4-2 with TRBJ1-2; 7 bases align to TRBD1. The CDR3 consists of 15 residues. The trim removed 1 base at V and 4 bases at J, leaving 6 bases unmatched. The germline V gene encodes CDR1 LGHNA and CDR2 YNFKEQ. CDR3: CASSQAEDRSYGYTF. For the CDR3, the DNA is TGTGCCAGCAGCCAAGCGGAGGACAGGTCCTATGGCTACACCTTC.

In its sample, this clone was seen once. The chain uses TRBV30 and TRBJ1-5; D not certain. Germline CDR1 is GTSNPN and CDR2 is SVGIG (reference sequence). CDR3 length: 13 residues. V lost 2 bases, J lost 3 bases, and 8 bases lay in between. The CDR3 sequence: CAWSLGFNQPQHF. The CDR3 DNA follows: TGTGCCTGGAGTCTAGGTTTCAATCAGCCCCAGCATTTT.

J is TRBJ2-1 and V is TRBV28; 15 bases map to TRBD2. Germline trimming cut 7 bases from V and 12 bases from J; bases unmatched to any gene: 19. The CDR3 totals 18 residues. CDR1 is MDHEN, CDR2 SYDVKM, per germline. CDR3 residues: CASIPPRGLAGGIGLQFF. DNA of the CDR3: TGTGCCAGCATTCCCCCACGGGGACTAGCGGGGGGTATAGGGCTGCAGTTCTTC.

The CDR3 coding sequence is TGTGCCTGGGGGACACTCCACTGGGTTTACGAGCAGTACTTC. Residues: CAWGTLHWVYEQYF. This chain uses TRBV30 with TRBJ2-7, with D possibly TRBD1 on 6 matching bases. The CDR3 covers 14 residues. Germline CDR1 is GTSNPN and CDR2 is SVGIG (reference sequence). The germline V and J ends were trimmed by 5 bases and 4 bases, with 18 bases remaining between them.

This sequence joins TRBV5-1 and TRBJ2-1; perhaps TRBD2 as D (5 bases). The V gene's germline CDR1 is SGHRS and CDR2 YFSETQ. The CDR3 spans 15 residues. Trimming took 4 bases from V and 7 from J, leaving 18 bases between them. CDR3 residues: CASSATINAGNEQFF. Written as DNA, the CDR3 is TGCGCCAGCAGCGCGACTATAAACGCCGGGAATGAGCAGTTCTTC.

A single count supports this clone. This chain joins TRBV6-1 and TRBJ1-5; 7 bases are shared with TRBD1. Trimming at V came to 2 bases and at J to 7 bases, leaving 17 bases not matched to a gene. CDR3 size: 18 residues. CDR1 MNHNS and CDR2 SASEGT come from the germline V gene. CDR3 region: CASSERLANRGGRQPQHF. The DNA of the CDR3 is TGTGCCAGCAGTGAACGACTCGCCAACAGGGGAGGTCGACAGCCCCAGCATTTT.

The chain links TRBV7-6 to TRBJ2-7, with 7 bases identical to TRBD1. The germline gives CDR1 SGHVS, CDR2 FNYEAQ. J gave up 9 bases and V 0 bases, and 2 bases lay outside the gene matches. The CDR3 totals 12 residues. In DNA form, the CDR3 reads TGTGCCAGCAGCTTAGCCACAGGGGTGCAGTACTTC. This codes for CASSLATGVQYF.

This chain connects TRBV6-4 to TRBJ2-1; a possible D gene is TRBD1 (6 bases). The CDR3 consists of 13 residues. Trimming removed 4 bases at V and 10 bases at J, with 14 bases between. The V gene's germline CDR1 is MRHNA and CDR2 SNTAGT. The CDR3 loop is CASSAQGTREQFF. Written as DNA, the CDR3 is TGTGCCAGCAGTGCACAGGGAACTCGGGAGCAGTTCTTC.

The V gene is TRBV18, the J gene TRBJ1-6; 7 bases fit TRBD1. Germline V lookup: CDR1 KGHSH, CDR2 LQKENI. The CDR3 is 18 residues long. Unmatched junction bases numbered 9, after V lost 0 bases and J lost 4 bases. This CDR3 reads CASSPPEQGSLYNSPLHF. In DNA form, the CDR3 reads TGTGCCAGCTCACCACCCGAACAGGGGTCCCTTTATAATTCACCCCTCCACTTT.

The chain joins TRBV5-6 to TRBJ2-3; possibly TRBD1 for D (6 bases). The CDR3 contains 15 residues. Germline V gives CDR1 SGHDT, CDR2 YYEEEE. The ends were cut back, 4 bases at V and 1 base at J, with 13 bases in the middle. The CDR3 sequence: CASSLRGEGTDTQYF. The DNA for the CDR3 is TGTGCCAGCAGCCTCAGGGGAGAGGGCACAGATACGCAGTATTTT.

The chain recombines TRBV10-1 with TRBJ1-2; D not resolved. CDR3 length: 13 amino acids. V was cut by 0 bases and J by 3 bases, with 5 bases left in between. The V gene's germline CDR1 is WNHNN and CDR2 SYGVQD (reference sequence). The CDR3 DNA reads TGCGCCAGCAGTGAGTCCCCCTACTATGGCTACACCTTC. It translates to CASSESPYYGYTF.

V usage is TRBV19 and J usage is TRBJ2-3, with D maybe TRBD2 (5 bases). Trimming took off 5 bases at V and 1 base at J, with 10 bases between the two ends. The germline V gene encodes CDR1 LNHDA and CDR2 SQIVND (reference sequence). CDR3 size: 14 residues. In nucleotides, the CDR3 is TGTGCCAGTAGTCCCGGGATGGGCACAGATACGCAGTATTTT. Translated: CASSPGMGTDTQYF. The full variable domain, in which reference TRBV19 and TRBJ2-3 provide the parts outside the CDR3, is DGGITQSPKYLFRKEGQNVTLSCEQNLNHDAMYWYRQDPGQGLRLIYYSQIVNDFQKGDIAEGYSVSREKKESFPLTVTSAQKNPTAFYLCASSPGMGTDTQYFGPGTRLTVL.

The rearrangement joins TRBV14 to TRBJ1-6; tentatively, D is TRBD1 (6 bases). Per the germline V gene, CDR1 is SGHDN and CDR2 is FVKESK. The CDR3 spans 15 residues. The V gene lost 2 bases and the J gene lost 10 bases, with 15 bases spanning the gap. The CDR3, as DNA: TGTGCCAGCAGCCAAATAAGGGGGATCCGGTCACCCCTCCACTTT. This sequence encodes CASSQIRGIRSPLHF.

The J gene is TRBJ2-3, the V gene TRBV5-1; 8 nucleotides align to TRBD1. There are 16 residues in the CDR3. Per germline, CDR1 SGHRS and CDR2 YFSETQ. Losses at the gene ends were 0 bases for V and 2 bases for J; bases not matched to a gene: 5. The CDR3 is CASSLAVQGATDTQYF. The CDR3 nucleotides read TGCGCCAGCAGCTTGGCGGTTCAGGGGGCCACAGATACGCAGTATTTT.

This chain connects TRBV6-5 to TRBJ1-1; D not certain. Trimming took 5 bases from V and 1 from J, leaving 8 bases between them. Germline V CDR1 and CDR2: MNHEY, SVGAGI. This CDR3 has 13 residues. CDR3: CASSTMKNTEAFF. CDR3 bases: TGTGCCAGCAGTACTATGAAGAACACTGAAGCTTTCTTT.

This clone was observed a few times. V gene TRBV5-5 combines with J gene TRBJ2-7, with 12 nucleotides matching TRBD2. The CDR3 runs to 16 residues. CDR1 is SGHKS and CDR2 is YYEKEE in the germline V gene (reference sequence). Germline trimming cut 4 bases from V and 4 bases from J; bases unmatched to any gene: 9. The chain's CDR3 is CASSPRTSGALYEQYF. The DNA for the CDR3 is TGTGCCAGCAGCCCAAGGACTAGCGGGGCGCTGTACGAGCAGTACTTC.

The chain uses TRBV27 and TRBJ2-5; 10 nucleotides agree with TRBD2. CDR1 and CDR2 from the germline V gene are MNHEY and SMNVEV (reference sequence). Unmatched junction bases numbered 6, after V lost 6 bases and J lost 5 bases. This CDR3 comprises 14 residues. The chain's CDR3 is CASRVLAGHETQYF. The CDR3 DNA sequence: TGTGCCAGCAGGGTACTAGCGGGACACGAGACCCAGTACTTC.

This sequence joins TRBV11-2 and TRBJ2-7, with a tentative D call TRBD1 (5 bases). Trimming pared 0 bases from V and 1 base from J, leaving 10 bases between. The CDR3 consists of 15 residues. Germline assignment: CDR1 SGHAT and CDR2 FQNNGV. CDR3 loop: CASSLDPGQSYEQYF. Here the CDR3 DNA reads TGTGCCAGCAGCTTAGATCCCGGACAATCCTACGAGCAGTACTTC.

The chain has TRBV4-3 and TRBJ1-2; 7 bases map to TRBD1. The CDR3 sequence is 19 residues long. V gave up 0 bases and J gave up 4 bases; unmatched junction bases: 17. Germline V gene lookup returns CDR1 LGHNA and CDR2 YSLEER. The CDR3 DNA sequence: TGCGCCAGCAGCCAAGACAACGATGGTGACAGGGCCGGGAGCTATGGCTACACCTTC. This gives the protein CASSQDNDGDRAGSYGYTF.

This chain connects TRBV2 to TRBJ1-6, with unresolved D. V dropped 4 bases and J dropped 0 bases, with 7 bases sitting between them. Germline V CDR1 and CDR2: SNHLY, FYNNEI. This CDR3 region has 15 residues. The CDR3 DNA follows: TGTGCCAGCAGTGTGCGGAGCTCCTATAATTCACCCCTCCACTTT. This codes for CASSVRSSYNSPLHF.

CDR3 protein: CASSLGTGQPQHF. Written as DNA, the CDR3 is TGTGCCAGCAGTTTAGGGACAGGACAGCCCCAGCATTTT. The genes are TRBV12-3 or TRBV12-4 and TRBJ1-5, with 7 bases that match TRBD1. The CDR3 runs to 13 residues. The V and J ends lost 1 base and 7 bases, in that order; junction bases with no gene match: 1.

The CDR3 sequence is CASSQTGTRGNTIYF. The CDR3 coding sequence is TGTGCCAGCTCACAGACAGGAACTCGTGGAAACACCATATATTTT. J is TRBJ1-3 and V is TRBV18; D might be TRBD1 (6 bases). The germline gives CDR1 KGHSH, CDR2 LQKENI. The CDR3 consists of 15 residues. Trimming left V 4 bases short and J 3 bases short, with 13 bases between.

CDR3 region: CASTATRGNQPQHF. In nucleotides, the CDR3 is TGTGCCAGCACCGCTACCAGGGGTAATCAGCCCCAGCATTTT. The chain carries TRBV6-5 and TRBJ1-5, with D perhaps matching TRBD1 (6 bases). Trimming shortened V by 7 bases and J by 4 bases, and 14 bases separated the two germline ends. Germline CDR1 and CDR2: MNHEY and SVGAGI. This CDR3 has 14 residues.

V usage is TRBV5-6 and J usage is TRBJ2-1; no definite D call. CDR1 is SGHDT and CDR2 is YYEEEE in the germline V gene. The V and J ends lost 0 bases and 7 bases respectively, with 11 bases between them. The CDR3 consists of 14 residues. The CDR3, as DNA: TGTGCCAGCAGCTTGGTTGGCGGCGGAAATGAGCAGTTCTTC. Translating gives CASSLVGGGNEQFF.

The rearrangement uses TRBV6-5 and TRBJ1-4; D unresolved. V was clipped by 6 bases and J by 8 bases, with 13 bases between them. This CDR3 has 13 amino acids. The germline V gene has CDR1 MNHEY and CDR2 SVGAGI. The CDR3 reads CASRGRGGEKLFF. The DNA of the CDR3 is TGTGCCAGCAGAGGACGGGGTGGAGAAAAACTGTTTTTT.